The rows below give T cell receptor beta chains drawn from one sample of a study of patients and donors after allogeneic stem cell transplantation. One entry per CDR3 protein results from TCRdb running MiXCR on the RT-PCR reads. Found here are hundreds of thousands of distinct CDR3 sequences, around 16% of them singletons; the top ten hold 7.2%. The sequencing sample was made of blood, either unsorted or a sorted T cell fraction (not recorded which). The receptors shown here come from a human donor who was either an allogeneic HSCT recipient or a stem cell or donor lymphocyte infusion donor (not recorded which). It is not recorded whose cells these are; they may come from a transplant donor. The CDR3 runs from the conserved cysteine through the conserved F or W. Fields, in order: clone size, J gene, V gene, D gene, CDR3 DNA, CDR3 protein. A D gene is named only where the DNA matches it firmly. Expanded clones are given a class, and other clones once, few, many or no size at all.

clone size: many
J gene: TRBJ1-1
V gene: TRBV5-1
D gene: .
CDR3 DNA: TGCGCCAGCAGCGAGGGCCCAAACACTGAAGCTTTCTTT
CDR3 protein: CASSEGPNTEAFF

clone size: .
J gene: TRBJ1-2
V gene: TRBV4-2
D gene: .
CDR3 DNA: TGTGCCAGCAGCCAAGATTTGAGTTGGGGAGGCTACACCTTC
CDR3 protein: CASSQDLSWGGYTF

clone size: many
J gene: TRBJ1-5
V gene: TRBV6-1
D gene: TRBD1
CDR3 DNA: TGTGCCAGCCGCCTCCAGACAGGGGCGGACTATCAGCCCCAGCATTTT
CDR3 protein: CASRLQTGADYQPQHF

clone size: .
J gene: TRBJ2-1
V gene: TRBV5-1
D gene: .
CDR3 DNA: TGCGCCAGCAGCTTGGCCGACTGGAATGAGCAGTTCTTC
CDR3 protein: CASSLADWNEQFF

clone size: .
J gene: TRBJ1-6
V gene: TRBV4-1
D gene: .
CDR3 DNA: TGCGCCAGCAGCCAAGATCTAGAAAGCTCCTATAATTCACCCCTCCACTTT
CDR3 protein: CASSQDLESSYNSPLHF

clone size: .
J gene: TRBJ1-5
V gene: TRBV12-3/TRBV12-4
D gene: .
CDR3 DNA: TGTGCCAGCAGTCGTACGACAGGCGATCAGCCCCAGCATTTT
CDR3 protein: CASSRTTGDQPQHF

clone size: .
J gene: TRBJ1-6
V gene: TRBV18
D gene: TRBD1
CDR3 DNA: TGTGCCAGTTCACAGGGACAGGATCGTCGTTGGGGTTCACCCCTCCACTTT
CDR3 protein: CASSQGQDRRWGSPLHF

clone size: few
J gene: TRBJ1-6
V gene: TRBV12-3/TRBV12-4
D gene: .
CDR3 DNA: TGTGCCAGCAGTTTCCGCCGGAGGGATTCACCCCTCCACTTT
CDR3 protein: CASSFRRRDSPLHF

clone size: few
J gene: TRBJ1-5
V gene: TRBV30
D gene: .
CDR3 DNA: TGTGCCTGGGGTTACCCAGGGTTTAATCAGCCCCAGCATTTT
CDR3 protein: CAWGYPGFNQPQHF

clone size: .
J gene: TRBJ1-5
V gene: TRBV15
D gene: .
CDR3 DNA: TGTGCCACCAGCAGAGATGGTGAAGGATATCAGCCCCAGCATTTT
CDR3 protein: CATSRDGEGYQPQHF

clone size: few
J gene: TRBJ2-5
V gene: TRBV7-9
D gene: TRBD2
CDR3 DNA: TGTGCCAGCAGCAACGGACTAGCGGGAGTTGAGACCCAGTACTTC
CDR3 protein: CASSNGLAGVETQYF

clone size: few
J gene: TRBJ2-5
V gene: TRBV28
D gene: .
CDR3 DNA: TGTGTAGTATCTCGGGAGACCCAGTACTTC
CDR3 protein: CVVSRETQYF

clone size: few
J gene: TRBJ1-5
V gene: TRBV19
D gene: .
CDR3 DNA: TGTGCCAGTAGTATAAGAGATAGCAATCAGCCCCAGCATTTT
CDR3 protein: CASSIRDSNQPQHF

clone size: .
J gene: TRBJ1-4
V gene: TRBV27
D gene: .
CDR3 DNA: TGTGCCAGCAGCGCAAATGAAAAACTGTTTTTT
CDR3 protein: CASSANEKLFF

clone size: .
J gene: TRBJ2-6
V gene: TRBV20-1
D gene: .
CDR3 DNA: TGCAGTGCACGGGCCCTCGGGGCGGGGGCCAACGTCCTGACTTTC
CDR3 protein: CSARALGAGANVLTF

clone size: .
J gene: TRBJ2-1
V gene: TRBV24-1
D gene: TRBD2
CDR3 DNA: TGTGCCACCAGTGATACCGGACTAGCGCGAGTATTCGGTGAGCAGTTCTTC
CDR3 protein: CATSDTGLARVFGEQFF

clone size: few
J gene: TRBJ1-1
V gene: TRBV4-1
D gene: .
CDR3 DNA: TGCGCCAGCAGCCAAGTTGGTGTTAAAGCTTTCTTT
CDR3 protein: CASSQVGVKAFF

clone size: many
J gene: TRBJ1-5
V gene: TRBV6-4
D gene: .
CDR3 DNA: TGTGCCAGCAGTGACTCGTTCGGTTATCAGCCCCAGCATTTT
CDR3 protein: CASSDSFGYQPQHF

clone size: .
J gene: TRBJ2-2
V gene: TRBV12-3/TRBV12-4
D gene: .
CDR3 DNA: TGTGCCAGCATTTTCCGGGACGTCGGCACCGGGGAGCTGTTTTTT
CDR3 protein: CASIFRDVGTGELFF

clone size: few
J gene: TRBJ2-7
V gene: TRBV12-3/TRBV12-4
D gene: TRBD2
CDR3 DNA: TGTGCCAGCAGTTACCCGACTAGCGCACCTTCCGAGCAGTACTTC
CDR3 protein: CASSYPTSAPSEQYF

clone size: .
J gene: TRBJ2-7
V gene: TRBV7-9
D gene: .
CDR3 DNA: TGTGCCAGCAGCTTAGTGGCCGTTACCTACGAGCAGTACTTC
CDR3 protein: CASSLVAVTYEQYF

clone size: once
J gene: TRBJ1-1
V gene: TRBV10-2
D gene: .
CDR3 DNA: TGCGCCAGCAGGTCAGGTTTTAACACTGAAGCTTTCTTT
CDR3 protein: CASRSGFNTEAFF

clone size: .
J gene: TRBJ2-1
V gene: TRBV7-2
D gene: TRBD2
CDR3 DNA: TGTGCCAGCAGCTTAATTAGCGGGAGGGGCACTGAGCAGTTCTTC
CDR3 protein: CASSLISGRGTEQFF

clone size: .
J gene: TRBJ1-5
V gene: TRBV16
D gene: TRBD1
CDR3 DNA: TGTGCCAGCAGTCGGGACAGGGGTAGCAATCAGCCCCAGCATTTT
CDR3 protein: CASSRDRGSNQPQHF

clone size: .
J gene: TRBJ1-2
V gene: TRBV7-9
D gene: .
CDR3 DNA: TGTGCCAGCAGCTTAGCAGCAGGGAGCAGCCTAAACTATGGCTACACCTTC
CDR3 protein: CASSLAAGSSLNYGYTF

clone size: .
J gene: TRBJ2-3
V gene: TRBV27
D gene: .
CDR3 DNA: TGTGCCAGCAGTTTATCTATCCCAGATACGCAGTATTTT
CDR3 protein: CASSLSIPDTQYF

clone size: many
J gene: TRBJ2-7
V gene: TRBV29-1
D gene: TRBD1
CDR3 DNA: TGCAGCGTTGAAGACCTAACGGGGACAGGGATTTACGAGCAGTACTTC
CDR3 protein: CSVEDLTGTGIYEQYF

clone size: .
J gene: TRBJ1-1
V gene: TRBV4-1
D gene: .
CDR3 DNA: TGCGCCAGCAGCCAACCTACAGGGAAGAGCACTGAAGCTTTCTTT
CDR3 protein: CASSQPTGKSTEAFF

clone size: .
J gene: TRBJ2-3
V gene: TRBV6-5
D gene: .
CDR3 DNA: TGTGCCAGCAGTTACCGGACCCGCGATACGCAGTATTTT
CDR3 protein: CASSYRTRDTQYF

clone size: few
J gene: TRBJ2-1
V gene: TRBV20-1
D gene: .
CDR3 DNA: TGCAGTGCTAGTGGGGGGCCTTCTTTCAATGAGCAGTTCTTC
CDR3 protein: CSASGGPSFNEQFF

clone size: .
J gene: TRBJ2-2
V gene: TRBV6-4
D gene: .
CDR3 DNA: TGTGCCAGCAGTGACTCGACAGACCACGGGGAGCTGTTTTTT
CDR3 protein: CASSDSTDHGELFF

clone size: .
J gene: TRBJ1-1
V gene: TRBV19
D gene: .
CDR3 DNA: TGTGCCAGTACCCTATCCAGGGGTCGCGCTTTCTTT
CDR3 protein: CASTLSRGRAFF

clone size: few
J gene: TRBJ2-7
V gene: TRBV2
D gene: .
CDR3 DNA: TGTGCCAGCCGGGGGGACAATTCCTACGAGCAGTACTTC
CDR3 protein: CASRGDNSYEQYF

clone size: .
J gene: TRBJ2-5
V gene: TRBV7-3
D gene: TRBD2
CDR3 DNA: TGTGCCAGCAGCGTTACTAGCGGGTGGGCCGAGACCCAGTACTTC
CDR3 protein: CASSVTSGWAETQYF

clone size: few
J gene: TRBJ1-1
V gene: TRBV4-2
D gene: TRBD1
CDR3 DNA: TGTGCCAGCAGCACGAACAGGGGTATGAACACTGAAGCTTTCTTT
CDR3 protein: CASSTNRGMNTEAFF

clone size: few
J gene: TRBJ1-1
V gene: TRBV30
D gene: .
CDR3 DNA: TGTGCCTGGACTCGACAAAGGGCTTTCTTT
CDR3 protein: CAWTRQRAFF

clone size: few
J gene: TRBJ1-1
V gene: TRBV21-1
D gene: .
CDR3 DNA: TGTGCCTCCTATCTAGTGAGGGGAAACACTGAAGCTTTCTTT
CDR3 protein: CASYLVRGNTEAFF

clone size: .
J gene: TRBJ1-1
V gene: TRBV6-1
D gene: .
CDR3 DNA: TGTGCCAGCAAAAGGGGGGCGCGGGAGACTGAAGCTTTCTTT
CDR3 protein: CASKRGARETEAFF